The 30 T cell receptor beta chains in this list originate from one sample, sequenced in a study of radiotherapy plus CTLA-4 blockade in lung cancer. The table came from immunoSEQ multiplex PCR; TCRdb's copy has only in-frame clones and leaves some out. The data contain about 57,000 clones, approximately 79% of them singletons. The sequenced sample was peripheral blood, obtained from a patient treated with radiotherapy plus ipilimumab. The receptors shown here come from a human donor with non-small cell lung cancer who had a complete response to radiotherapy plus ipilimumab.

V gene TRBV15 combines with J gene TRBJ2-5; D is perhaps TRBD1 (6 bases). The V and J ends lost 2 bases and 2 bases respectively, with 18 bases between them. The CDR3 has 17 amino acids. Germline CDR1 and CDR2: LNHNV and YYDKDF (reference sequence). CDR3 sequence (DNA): TGTGCCACCAGCAGACCCCGGGGCAGGGGACGACAAGAGACCCAGTACTTC. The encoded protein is CATSRPRGRGRQETQYF.

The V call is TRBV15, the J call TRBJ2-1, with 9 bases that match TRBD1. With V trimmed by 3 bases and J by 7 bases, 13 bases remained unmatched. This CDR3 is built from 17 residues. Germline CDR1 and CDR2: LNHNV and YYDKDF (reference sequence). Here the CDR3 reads CATSSRVRDRDLNEQFF. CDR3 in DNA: TGTGCCACCAGCAGCCGGGTCCGGGACAGGGACTTGAATGAGCAGTTCTTC.

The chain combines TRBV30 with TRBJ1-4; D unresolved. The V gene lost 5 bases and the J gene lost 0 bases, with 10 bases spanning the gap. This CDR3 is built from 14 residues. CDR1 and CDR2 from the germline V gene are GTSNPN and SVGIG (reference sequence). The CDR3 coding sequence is TGTGCCTGGGCTCGGGGTGCAACTAATGAAAAACTGTTTTTT. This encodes CAWARGATNEKLFF.

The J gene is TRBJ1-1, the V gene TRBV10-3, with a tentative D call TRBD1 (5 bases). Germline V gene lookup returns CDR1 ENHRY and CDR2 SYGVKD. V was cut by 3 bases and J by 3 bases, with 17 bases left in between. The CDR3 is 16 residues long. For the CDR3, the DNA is TGTGCCATCAGTGACCTGGGGAGGGGCAGGGACACTGAAGCTTTCTTT. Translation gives CAISDLGRGRDTEAFF.

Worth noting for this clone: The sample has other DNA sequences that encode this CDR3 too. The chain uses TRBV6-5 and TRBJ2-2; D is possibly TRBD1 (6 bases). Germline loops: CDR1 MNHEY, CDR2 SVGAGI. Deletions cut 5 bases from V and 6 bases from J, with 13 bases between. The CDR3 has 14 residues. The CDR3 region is CASSTTQGPGELFF. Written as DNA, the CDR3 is TGTGCCAGCAGTACGACACAGGGTCCCGGGGAGCTGTTTTTT.

The CDR3 loop is CASSLALASGGYGDTQYF. In nucleotides, the CDR3 is TGTGCCAGCAGCTTAGCGTTGGCTAGCGGGGGTTATGGAGATACGCAGTATTTT. V gene TRBV7-9 combines with J gene TRBJ2-3; 10 bases match TRBD2. This CDR3 has 18 residues. Germline values: CDR1 SEHNR, CDR2 FQNEAQ (reference sequence). The V segment lost 0 bases and the J segment 5 bases; nucleotides outside the gene matches: 11.

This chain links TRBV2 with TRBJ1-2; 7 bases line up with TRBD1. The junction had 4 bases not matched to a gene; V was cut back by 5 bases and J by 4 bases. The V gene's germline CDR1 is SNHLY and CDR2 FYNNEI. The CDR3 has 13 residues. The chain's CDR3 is CASSQTGTYGYTF. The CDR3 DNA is TGTGCCAGCAGTCAGACAGGGACCTATGGCTACACCTTC.

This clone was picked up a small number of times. CDR3 region: CASSQIPRGTFSYNEQFF. The CDR3 nucleotides read TGTGCCAGCAGCCAAATCCCCCGGGGAACGTTCTCCTACAATGAGCAGTTCTTC. The V and J genes are TRBV7-9 and TRBJ2-1, with a possible D match to TRBD2 (5 bases). Trimming pared 5 bases from V and 0 bases from J, leaving 20 bases between. The CDR3 loop spans 18 amino acids. Germline V gene lookup returns CDR1 SEHNR and CDR2 FQNEAQ (reference sequence).

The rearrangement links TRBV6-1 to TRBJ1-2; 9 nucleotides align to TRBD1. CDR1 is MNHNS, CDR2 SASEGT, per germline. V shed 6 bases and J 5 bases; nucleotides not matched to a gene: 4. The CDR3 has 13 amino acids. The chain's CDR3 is CASRGQGRYGYTF. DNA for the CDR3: TGTGCCAGCAGGGGACAGGGTCGGTATGGCTACACCTTC.

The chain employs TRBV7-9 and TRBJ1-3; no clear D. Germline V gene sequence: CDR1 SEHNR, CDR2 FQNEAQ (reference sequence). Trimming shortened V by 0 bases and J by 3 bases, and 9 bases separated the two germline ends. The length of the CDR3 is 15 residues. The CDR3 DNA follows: TGTGCCAGCAGCTTAGCGCGGCCGATTGGAAACACCATATATTTT. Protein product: CASSLARPIGNTIYF. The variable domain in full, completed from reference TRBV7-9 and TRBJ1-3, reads DTGVSQNPRHKITKRGQNVTFRCDPISEHNRLYWYRQTLGQGPEFLTYFQNEAQLEKSRLLSDRFSAERPKGSFSTLEIQRTEQGDSAMYLCASSLARPIGNTIYFGEGSWLTVV.

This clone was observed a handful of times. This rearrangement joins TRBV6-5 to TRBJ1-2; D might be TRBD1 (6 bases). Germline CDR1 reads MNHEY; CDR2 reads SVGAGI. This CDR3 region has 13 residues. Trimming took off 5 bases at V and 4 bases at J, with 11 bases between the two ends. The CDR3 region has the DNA TGTGCCAGCAGTCCCGGGACATCCTATGGCTACACCTTC. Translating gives CASSPGTSYGYTF.

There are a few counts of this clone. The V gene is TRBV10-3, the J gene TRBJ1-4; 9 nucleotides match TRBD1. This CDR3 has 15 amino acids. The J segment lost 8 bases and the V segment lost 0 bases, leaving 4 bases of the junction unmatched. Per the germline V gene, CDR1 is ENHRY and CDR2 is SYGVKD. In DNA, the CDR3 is TGTGCCATCAGTGAGTCACGGACAGGGGTGGAAAAACTGTTTTTT. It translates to CAISESRTGVEKLFF.

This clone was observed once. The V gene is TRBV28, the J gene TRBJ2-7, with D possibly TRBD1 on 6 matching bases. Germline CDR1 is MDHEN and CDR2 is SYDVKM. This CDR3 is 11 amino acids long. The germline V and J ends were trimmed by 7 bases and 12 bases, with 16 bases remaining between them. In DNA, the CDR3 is TGTGCCAGCACCCTGGACAGTTACATGTACTTC. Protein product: CASTLDSYMYF.

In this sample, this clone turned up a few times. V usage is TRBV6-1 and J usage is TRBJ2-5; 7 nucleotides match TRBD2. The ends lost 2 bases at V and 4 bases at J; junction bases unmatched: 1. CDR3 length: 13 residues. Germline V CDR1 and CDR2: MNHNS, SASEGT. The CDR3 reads CASSESGVETQYF. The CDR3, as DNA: TGTGCCAGCAGTGAAAGCGGGGTAGAGACCCAGTACTTC.

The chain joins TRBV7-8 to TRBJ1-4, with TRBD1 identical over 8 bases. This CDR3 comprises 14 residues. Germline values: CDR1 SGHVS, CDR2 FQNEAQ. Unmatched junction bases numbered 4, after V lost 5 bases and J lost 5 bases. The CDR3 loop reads CASSPDRANEKLFF. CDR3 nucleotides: TGTGCCAGCAGCCCGGACAGGGCGAATGAAAAACTGTTTTTT.

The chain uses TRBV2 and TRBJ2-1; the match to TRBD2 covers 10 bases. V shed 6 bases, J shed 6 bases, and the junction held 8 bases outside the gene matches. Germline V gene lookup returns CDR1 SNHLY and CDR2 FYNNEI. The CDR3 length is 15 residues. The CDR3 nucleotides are TGTGCCAGCAGCCAACTAGCGGGATTATCCAATGAGCAGTTCTTC. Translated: CASSQLAGLSNEQFF. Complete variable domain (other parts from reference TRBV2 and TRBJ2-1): EPEVTQTPSHQVTQMGQEVILRCVPISNHLYFYWYRQILGQKVEFLVSFYNNEISEKSEIFDDQFSVERPDGSNFTLKIRSTKLEDSAMYFCASSQLAGLSNEQFFGPGTRLTVL.

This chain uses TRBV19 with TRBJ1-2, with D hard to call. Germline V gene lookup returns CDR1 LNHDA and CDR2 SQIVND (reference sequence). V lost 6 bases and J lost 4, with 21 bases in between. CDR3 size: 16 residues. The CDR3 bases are TGTGCCAGTAGAACTCGCTCGGGAACCGAAAGCTATGGCTACACCTTC. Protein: CASRTRSGTESYGYTF.

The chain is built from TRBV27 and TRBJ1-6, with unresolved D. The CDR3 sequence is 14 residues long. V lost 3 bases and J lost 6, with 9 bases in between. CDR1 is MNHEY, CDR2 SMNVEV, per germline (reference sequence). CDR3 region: CASSFPGSNSPLHF. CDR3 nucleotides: TGTGCCAGCAGTTTTCCGGGGAGTAATTCACCCCTCCACTTT.

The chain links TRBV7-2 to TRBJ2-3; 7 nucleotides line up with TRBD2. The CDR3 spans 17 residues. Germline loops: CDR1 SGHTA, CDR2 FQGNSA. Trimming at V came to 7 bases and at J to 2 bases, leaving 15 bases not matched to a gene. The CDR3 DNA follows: TGTGCCAGCACCCAGAGGGGCGGGGGAAAATACACAGATACGCAGTATTTT. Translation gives CASTQRGGGKYTDTQYF.

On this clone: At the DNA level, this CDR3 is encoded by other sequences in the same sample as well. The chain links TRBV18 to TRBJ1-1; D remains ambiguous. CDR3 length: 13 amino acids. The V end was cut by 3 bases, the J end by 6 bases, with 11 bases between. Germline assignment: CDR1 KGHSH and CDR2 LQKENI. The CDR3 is CASSPPGRAEAFF. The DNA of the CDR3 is TGTGCCAGCTCACCGCCTGGGCGGGCTGAAGCTTTCTTT.

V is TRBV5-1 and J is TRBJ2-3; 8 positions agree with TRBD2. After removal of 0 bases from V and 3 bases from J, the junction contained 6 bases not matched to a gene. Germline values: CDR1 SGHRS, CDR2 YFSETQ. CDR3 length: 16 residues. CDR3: CASSLAKRGRTDTQYF. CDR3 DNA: TGCGCCAGCAGCTTGGCCAAGCGGGGGAGAACAGATACGCAGTATTTT.

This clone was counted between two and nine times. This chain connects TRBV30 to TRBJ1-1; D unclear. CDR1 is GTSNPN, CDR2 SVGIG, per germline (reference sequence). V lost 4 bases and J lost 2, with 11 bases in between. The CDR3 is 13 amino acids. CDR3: CAWNYRQNTEAFF. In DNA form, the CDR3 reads TGTGCCTGGAATTACCGACAAAACACTGAAGCTTTCTTT.

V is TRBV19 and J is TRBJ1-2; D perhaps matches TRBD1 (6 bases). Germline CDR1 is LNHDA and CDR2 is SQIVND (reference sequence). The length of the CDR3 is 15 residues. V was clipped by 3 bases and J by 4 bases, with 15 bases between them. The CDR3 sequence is CASSIGQPGSYGYTF. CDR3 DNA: TGTGCCAGTAGTATCGGACAGCCAGGGAGCTATGGCTACACCTTC.

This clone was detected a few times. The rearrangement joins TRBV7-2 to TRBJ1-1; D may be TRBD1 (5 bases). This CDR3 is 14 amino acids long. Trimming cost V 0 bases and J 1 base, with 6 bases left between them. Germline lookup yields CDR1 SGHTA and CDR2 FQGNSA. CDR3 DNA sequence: TGTGCCAGCAGCTTAGCGGGGCCGAACACTGAAGCTTTCTTT. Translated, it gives CASSLAGPNTEAFF.

The CDR3, as DNA: TGTGCCAGCAGAGCAGCGGGGGGGCCGGGAGAGACCCAGTACTTC. Its translation is CASRAAGGPGETQYF. The chain is built from TRBV6-5 and TRBJ2-5; 10 positions agree with TRBD2. Germline assignment: CDR1 MNHEY and CDR2 SVGAGI. V lost 6 bases, J lost 4 bases, and 8 bases stayed unmatched. This CDR3 has 15 residues.

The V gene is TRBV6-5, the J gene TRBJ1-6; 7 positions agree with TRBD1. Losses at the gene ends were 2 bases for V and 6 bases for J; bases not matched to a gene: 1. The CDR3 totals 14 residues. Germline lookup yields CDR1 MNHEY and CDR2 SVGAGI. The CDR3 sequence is CASSYGTANSPLHF. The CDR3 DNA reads TGTGCCAGCAGTTACGGGACAGCTAATTCACCCCTCCACTTT.

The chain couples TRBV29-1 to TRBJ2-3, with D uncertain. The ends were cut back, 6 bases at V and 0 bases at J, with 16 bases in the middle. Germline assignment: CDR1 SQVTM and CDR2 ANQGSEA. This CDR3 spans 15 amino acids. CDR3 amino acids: CSVAKTGTSTDTQYF. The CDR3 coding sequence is TGCAGCGTCGCAAAGACGGGTACTAGCACAGATACGCAGTATTTT.

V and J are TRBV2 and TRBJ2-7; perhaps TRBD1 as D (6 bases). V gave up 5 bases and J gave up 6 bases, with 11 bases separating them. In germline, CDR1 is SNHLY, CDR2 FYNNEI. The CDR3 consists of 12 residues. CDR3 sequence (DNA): TGTGCCAGCAGTAAGACAGGAATCGAGCAGTACTTC. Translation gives CASSKTGIEQYF.

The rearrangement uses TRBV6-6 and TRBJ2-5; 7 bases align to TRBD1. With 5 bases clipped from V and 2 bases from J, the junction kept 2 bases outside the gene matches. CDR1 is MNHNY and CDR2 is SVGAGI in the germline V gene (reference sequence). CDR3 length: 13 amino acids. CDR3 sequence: CASSGTEQETQYF. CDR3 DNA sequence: TGTGCCAGCAGTGGGACAGAGCAAGAGACCCAGTACTTC.

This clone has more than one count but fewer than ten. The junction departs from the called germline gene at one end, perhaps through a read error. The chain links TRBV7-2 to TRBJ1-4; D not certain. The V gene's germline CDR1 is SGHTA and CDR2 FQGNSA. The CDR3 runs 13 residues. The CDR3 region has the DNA TGTGCCAGCAGCTTAGATAGAAATGGAAAACTGTTTTTT. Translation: CASSLDRNGKLFF.